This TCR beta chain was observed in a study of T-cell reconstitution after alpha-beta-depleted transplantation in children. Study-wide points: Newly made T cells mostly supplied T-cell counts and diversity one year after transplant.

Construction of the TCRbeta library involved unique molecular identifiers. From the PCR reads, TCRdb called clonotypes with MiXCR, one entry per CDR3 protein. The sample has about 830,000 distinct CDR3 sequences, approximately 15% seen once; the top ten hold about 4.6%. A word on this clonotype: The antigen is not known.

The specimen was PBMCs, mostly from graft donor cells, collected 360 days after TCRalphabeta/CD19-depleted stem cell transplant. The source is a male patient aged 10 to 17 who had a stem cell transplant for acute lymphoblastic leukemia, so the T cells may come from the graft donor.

CDR3 in amino acids: CASSPRQGGYTF. Here the CDR3 DNA reads TGCGCCAGCAGCCCCCGTCAGGGAGGCTACACCTTC. The chain couples TRBV4-1 to TRBJ1-2; TRBD1 is a possible D gene (5 bases). The CDR3 loop spans 12 amino acids. Germline CDR1 and CDR2: MGHRA and YSYEKL. V lost 4 bases, J lost 8 bases, and 11 bases lay in between.